Included here is one TCR beta chain sequence, with context. The table came from immunoSEQ multiplex PCR; TCRdb's copy has only in-frame clones and leaves some out. Of 150,000 to 200,000 clones listed, around 84% are singletons. CDR3 size: 15 residues. The data belong to a study of blood T cell repertoires in COVID-19. In terms of age and location, participants ranged from about 18 to 95 years and lived in under 30 US areas. Researchers sorted participants into cohorts using their self-reported clinical history. Sequenced: PBMCs or T cells enriched from blood (not recorded which). The J gene is TRBJ2-7, the V gene TRBV21-1; no check of the table's D call, TRBD1, against the DNA was made. TRBV21-1 is flagged as a pseudogene. The clonotype was recovered from a man aged 45-60 years who had recovered from COVID-19. The CDR3 here is CASSERQGTSYEQYF. The CDR3 nucleotides read TGTGCCAGCAGCGAACGACAGGGGACATCCTACGAGCAGTACTTC.